What follows describes a single T cell receptor (beta chain). Its antigen remains unidentified. Sequencing was preceded by expansion of antigen-specific CD4+ T cells with viral peptide pools in the ViraFEST assay. It was after approximately 11 days of culture that CD4+ T cells were isolated. The healthy vaccine recipients, who had no prior SARS-CoV-2 infection, showed negative nucleocapsid antibodies. Wells each received 2.2 million or so PBMC, cultured with approximately 10 IU/ml IL-2 and roughly 9.3 ug/ml peptides. A half-medium replacement with IL-2 medium was carried out on days 3 and 7. The data stem from a study of vaccination effects on CD4 cells after COVID-19. The protocol was immunoSEQ multiplex PCR, while the TCRdb copy is restricted to in-frame clones and leaves out a portion. The sample lists around 19,000 clones; roughly three quarters were seen once. The germline gives CDR1 MNHEY, CDR2 SMNVEV (reference sequence). CDR3 length: 13 amino acids. Trimming cost V 10 bases and J 3 bases; bases outside gene matches: 9.

Study-level results: Pronounced clonal contraction occurred in clones induced by infection and by vaccine late after vaccination.

The rearrangement joins TRBV27 to TRBJ2-7; TRBD2 matches 7 bases. Sequencing used CD4+ T cells from PBMCs cultured with HCoV-NL63 spike peptides, obtained before COVID-19 vaccination. This sequence originates from a human donor who received a COVID-19 vaccine. CDR3 DNA sequence: TGTGCCAACGGGGGGTCGCGGGTCTACGAGCAGTACTTC. Translated: CANGGSRVYEQYF.